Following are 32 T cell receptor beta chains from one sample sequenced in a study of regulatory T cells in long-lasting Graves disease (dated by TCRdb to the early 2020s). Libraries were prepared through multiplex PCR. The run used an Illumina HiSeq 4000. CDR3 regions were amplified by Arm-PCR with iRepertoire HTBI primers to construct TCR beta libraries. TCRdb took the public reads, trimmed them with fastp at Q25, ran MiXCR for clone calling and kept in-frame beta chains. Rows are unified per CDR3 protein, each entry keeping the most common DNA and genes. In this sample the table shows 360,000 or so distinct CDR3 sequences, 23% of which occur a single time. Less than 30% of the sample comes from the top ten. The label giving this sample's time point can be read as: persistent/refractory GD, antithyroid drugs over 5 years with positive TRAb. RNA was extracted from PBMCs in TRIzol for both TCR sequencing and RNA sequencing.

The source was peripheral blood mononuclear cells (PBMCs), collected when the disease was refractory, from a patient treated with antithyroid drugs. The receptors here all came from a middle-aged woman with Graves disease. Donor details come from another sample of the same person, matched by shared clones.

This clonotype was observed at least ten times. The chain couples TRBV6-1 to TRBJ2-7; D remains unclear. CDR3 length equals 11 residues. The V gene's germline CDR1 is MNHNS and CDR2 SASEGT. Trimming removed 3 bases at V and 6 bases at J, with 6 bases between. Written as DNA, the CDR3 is TGTGCCAGCAGTGACTCAGGCGAGCAGTACTTC. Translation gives CASSDSGEQYF.

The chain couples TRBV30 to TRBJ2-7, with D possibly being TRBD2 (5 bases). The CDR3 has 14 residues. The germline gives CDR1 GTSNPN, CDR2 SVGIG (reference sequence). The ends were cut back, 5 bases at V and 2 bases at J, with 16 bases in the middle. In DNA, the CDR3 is TGTGCCTGGGCGGCACATCGGGGTACCTACGAGCAGTACTTC. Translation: CAWAAHRGTYEQYF.

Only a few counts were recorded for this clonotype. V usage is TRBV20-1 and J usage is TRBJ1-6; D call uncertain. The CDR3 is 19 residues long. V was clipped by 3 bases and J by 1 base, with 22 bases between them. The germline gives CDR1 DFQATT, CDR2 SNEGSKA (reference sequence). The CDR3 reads CSARFPPFRGKSYNSPLHF. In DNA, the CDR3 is TGCAGTGCTAGGTTCCCTCCTTTTCGGGGTAAATCCTATAATTCACCCCTCCACTTT.

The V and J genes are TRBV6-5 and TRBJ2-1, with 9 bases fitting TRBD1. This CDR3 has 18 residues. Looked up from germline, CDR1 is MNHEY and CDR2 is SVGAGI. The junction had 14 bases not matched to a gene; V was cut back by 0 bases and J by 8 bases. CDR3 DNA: TGTGCCAGCAGTTACTCGAGGAATCTAGGACAGGGGTTGCATGAGCAGTTCTTC. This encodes CASSYSRNLGQGLHEQFF.

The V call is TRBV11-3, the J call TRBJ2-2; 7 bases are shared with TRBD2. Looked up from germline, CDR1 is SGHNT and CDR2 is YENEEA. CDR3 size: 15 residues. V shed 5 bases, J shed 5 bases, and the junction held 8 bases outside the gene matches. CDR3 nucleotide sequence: TGTGCCAGCAGCCGACGGGGAGGGGCTACCGGGGAGCTGTTTTTT. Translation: CASSRRGGATGELFF. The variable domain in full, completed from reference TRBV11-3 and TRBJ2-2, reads EAGVVQSPRYKIIEKKQPVAFWCNPISGHNTLYWYLQNLGQGPELLIRYENEEAVDDSQLPKDRFSAERLKGVDSTLKIQPAELGDSAVYLCASSRRGGATGELFFGEGSRLTVL.

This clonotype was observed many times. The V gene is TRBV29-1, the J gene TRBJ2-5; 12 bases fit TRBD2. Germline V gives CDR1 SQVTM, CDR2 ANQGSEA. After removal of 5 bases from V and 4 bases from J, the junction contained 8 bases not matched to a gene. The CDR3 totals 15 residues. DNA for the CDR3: TGCAGCGTTCTAGCGGGAGGGCCCTTTCGAGAGACCCAGTACTTC. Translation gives CSVLAGGPFRETQYF.

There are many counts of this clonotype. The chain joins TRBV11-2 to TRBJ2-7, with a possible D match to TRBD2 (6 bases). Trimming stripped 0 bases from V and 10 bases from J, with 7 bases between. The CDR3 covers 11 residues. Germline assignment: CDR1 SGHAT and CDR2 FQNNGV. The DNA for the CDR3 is TGTGCCAGCAGCTTAGACGGGGGACAGTACTTC. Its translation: CASSLDGGQYF.

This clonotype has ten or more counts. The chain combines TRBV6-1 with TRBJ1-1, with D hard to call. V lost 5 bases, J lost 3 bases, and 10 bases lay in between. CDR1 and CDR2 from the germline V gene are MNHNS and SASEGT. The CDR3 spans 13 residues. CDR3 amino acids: CASSRPGDTEAFF. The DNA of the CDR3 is TGTGCCAGCAGTAGGCCGGGTGACACTGAAGCTTTCTTT.

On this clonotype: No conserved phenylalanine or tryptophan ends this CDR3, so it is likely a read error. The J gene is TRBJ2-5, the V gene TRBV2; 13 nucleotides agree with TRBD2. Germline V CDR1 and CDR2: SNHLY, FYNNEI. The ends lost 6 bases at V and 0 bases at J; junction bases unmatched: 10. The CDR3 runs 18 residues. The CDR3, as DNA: TGTGCCAGCAGCCATGCGGGACTAGCGGGGACGTACCAAGAGACCCAGTACTCC. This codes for CASSHAGLAGTYQETQYS.

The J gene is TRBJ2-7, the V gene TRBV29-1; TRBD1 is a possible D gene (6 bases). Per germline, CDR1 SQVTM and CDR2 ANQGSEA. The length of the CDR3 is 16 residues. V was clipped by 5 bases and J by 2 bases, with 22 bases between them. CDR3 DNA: TGCAGCGTTCCCACCGAAATCTCGACAGGTACCTACGAGCAGTACTTC. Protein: CSVPTEISTGTYEQYF.

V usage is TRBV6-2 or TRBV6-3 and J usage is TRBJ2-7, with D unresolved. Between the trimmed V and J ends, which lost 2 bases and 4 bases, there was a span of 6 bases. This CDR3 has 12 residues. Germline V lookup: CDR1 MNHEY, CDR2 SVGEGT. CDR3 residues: CASSYVPYEQYF. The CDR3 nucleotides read TGTGCCAGCAGTTACGTCCCTTACGAGCAGTACTTC.

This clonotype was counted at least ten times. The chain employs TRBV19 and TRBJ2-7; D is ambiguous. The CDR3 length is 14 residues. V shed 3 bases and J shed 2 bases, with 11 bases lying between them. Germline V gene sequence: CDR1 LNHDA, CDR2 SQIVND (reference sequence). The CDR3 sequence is CASSIGGSTYEQYF. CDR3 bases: TGTGCCAGTAGTATTGGTGGGTCCACCTACGAGCAGTACTTC.

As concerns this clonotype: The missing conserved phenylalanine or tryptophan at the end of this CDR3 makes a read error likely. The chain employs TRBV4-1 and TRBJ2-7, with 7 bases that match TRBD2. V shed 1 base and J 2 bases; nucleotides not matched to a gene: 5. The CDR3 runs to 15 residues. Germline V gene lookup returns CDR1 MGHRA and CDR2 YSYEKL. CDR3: CASSQGLAATYEQYL. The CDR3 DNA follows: TGCGCCAGCAGCCAAGGGCTAGCGGCAACCTACGAGCAGTACCTC.

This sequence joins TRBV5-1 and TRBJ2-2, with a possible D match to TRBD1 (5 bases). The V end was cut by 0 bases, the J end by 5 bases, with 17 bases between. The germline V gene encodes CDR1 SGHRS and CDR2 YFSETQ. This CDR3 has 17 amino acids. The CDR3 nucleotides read TGCGCCAGCAGCTTGGGCTACAGGCATCTTCGTACCGGGGAGCTGTTTTTT. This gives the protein CASSLGYRHLRTGELFF.

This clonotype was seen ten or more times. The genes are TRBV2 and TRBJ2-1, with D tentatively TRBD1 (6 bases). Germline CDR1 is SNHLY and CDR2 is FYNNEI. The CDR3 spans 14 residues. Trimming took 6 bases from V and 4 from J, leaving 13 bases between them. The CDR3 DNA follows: TGTGCCAGCAGGGGGGACACCGCTTACAATGAGCAGTTCTTC. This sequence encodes CASRGDTAYNEQFF.

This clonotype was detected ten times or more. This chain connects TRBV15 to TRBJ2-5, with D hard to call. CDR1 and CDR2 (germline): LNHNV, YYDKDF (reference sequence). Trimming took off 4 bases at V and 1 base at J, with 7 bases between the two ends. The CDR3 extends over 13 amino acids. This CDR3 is CATSTRTQETQYF. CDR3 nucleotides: TGTGCCACCAGCACTAGAACCCAAGAGACCCAGTACTTC.

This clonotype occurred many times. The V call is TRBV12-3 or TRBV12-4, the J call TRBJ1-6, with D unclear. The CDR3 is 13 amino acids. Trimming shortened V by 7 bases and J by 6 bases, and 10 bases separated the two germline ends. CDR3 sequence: CASTPWFNSPLHF. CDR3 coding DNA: TGTGCCAGCACCCCCTGGTTTAATTCACCCCTCCACTTT.

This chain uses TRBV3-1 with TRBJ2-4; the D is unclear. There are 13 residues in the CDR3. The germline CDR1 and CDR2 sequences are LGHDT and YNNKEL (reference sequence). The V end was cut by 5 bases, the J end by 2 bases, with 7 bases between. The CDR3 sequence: CASSSSPKNIQYF. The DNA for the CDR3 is TGTGCCAGCAGCTCCTCTCCCAAAAACATTCAGTACTTC.

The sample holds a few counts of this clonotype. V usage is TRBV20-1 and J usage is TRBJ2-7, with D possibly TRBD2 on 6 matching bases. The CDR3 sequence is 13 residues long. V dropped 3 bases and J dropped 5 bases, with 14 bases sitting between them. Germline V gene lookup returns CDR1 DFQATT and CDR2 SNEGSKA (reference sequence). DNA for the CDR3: TGCAGTGCTAGCCCCCCACTAGCCGACGAGCAGTACTTC. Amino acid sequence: CSASPPLADEQYF.

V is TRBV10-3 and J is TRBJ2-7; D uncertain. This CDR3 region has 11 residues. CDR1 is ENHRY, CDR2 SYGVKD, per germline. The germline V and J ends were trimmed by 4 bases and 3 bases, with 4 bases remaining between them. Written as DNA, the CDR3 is TGTGCCATCAGTGCGAACTACGAGCAGTACTTC. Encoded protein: CAISANYEQYF.

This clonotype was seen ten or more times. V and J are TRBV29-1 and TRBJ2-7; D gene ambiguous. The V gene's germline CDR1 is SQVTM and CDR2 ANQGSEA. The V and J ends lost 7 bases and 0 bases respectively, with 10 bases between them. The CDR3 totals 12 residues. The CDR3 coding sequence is TGCAGCGCTCACTCCAGCTCCTACGAGCAGTACTTC. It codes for CSAHSSSYEQYF.

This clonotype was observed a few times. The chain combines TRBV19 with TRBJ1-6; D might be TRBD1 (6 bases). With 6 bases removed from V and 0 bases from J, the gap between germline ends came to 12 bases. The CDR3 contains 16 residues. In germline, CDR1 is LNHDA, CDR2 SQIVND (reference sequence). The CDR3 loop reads CASSPGQRSYNSPLHF. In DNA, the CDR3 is TGTGCCAGTAGCCCCGGACAGCGCTCCTATAATTCACCCCTCCACTTT.

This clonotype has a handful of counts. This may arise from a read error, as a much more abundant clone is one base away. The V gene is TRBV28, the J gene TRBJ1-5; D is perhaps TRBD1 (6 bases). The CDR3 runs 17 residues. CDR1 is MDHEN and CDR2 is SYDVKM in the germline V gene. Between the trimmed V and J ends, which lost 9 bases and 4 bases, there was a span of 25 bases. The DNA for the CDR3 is TGTGCCAGTCCTCCCCCCCCTTTACTCACAGGGAATCAGCCCCAGCATTTT. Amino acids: CASPPPPLLTGNQPQHF.

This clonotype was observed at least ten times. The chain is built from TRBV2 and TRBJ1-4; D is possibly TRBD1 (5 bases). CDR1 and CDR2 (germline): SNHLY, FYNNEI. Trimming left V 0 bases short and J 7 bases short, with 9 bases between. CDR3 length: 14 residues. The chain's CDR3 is CASSEAEGTEKLFF. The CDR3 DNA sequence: TGTGCCAGCAGTGAAGCGGAGGGGACTGAAAAACTGTTTTTT.

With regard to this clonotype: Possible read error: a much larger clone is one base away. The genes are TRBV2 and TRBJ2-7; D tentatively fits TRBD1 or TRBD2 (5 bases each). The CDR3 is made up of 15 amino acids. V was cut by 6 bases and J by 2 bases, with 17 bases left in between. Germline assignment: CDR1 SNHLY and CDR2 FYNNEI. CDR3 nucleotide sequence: TGTGCCAGCAGGGAAAAGCGGATAGGGGCCTACGAGCAGTACTTC. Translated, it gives CASREKRIGAYEQYF.

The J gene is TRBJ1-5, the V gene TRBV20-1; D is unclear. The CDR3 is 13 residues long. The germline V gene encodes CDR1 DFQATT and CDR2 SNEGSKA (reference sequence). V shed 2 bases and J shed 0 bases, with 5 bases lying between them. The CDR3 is CSARPLSNQPQHF. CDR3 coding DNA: TGCAGTGCTAGACCTCTTAGCAATCAGCCCCAGCATTTT.

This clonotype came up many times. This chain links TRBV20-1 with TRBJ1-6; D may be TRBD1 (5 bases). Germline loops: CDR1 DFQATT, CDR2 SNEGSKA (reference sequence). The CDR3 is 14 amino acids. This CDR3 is CSFLDSEHNSPLHF. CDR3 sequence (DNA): TGCAGCTTTCTAGACAGCGAGCATAATTCACCCCTCCACTTT.

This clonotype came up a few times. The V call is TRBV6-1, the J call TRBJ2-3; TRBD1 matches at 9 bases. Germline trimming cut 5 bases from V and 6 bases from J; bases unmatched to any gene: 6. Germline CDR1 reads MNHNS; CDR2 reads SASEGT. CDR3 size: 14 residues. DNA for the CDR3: TGTGCCAGCAGTAGGACAGGGGAGTTCGATACGCAGTATTTT. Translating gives CASSRTGEFDTQYF.

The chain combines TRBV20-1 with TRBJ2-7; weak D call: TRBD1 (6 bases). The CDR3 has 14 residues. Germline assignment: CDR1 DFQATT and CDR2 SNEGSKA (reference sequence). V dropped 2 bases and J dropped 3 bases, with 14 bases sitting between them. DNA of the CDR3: TGCAGTGCTAGACCATTGACAGGAGACTACGAGCAGTACTTC. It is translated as CSARPLTGDYEQYF.

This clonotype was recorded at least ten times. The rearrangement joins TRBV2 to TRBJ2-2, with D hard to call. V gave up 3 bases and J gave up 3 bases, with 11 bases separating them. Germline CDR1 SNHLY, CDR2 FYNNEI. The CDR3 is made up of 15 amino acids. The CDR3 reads CASSDKRSYTGELFF. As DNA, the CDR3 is TGTGCCAGCAGTGATAAAAGGTCTTACACCGGGGAGCTGTTTTTT.

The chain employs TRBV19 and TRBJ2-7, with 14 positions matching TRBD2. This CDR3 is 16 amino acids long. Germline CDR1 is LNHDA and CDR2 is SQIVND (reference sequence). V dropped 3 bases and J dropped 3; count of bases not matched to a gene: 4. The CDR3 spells CASSIGTSGSVYEQYF. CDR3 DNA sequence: TGTGCCAGTAGTATTGGGACTAGCGGGAGCGTCTACGAGCAGTACTTC.

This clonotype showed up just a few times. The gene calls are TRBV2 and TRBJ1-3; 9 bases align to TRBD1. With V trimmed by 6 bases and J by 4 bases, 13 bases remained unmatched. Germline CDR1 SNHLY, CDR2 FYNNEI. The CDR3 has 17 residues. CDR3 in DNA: TGTGCCAGCAGGACACCCCGGGACAGGGCTGACGGAAACACCATATATTTT. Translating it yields CASRTPRDRADGNTIYF. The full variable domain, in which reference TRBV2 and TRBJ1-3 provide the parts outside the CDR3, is EPEVTQTPSHQVTQMGQEVILRCVPISNHLYFYWYRQILGQKVEFLVSFYNNEISEKSEIFDDQFSVERPDGSNFTLKIRSTKLEDSAMYFCASRTPRDRADGNTIYFGEGSWLTVV.